This is a list of T cell receptor beta chains from one sample in a study of blood T cell repertoires in COVID-19. Assay used: immunoSEQ multiplex PCR; TCRdb lists only in-frame clones, some missing. The data hold roughly 60,000 clones, with 80% to 95% observed a single time. The sample consisted of peripheral blood. The source is a woman of 80 years or more with active COVID-19. Each CDR3 is given with its conserved first and last residue. D genes are given only for firm matches. A clone size is listed for some rows: how often the clone was seen (once, few, many), or a class if it is expanded.

d_gene: TRBD1
abundance: NA
v_gene: TRBV28
j_gene: TRBJ2-7
CDR3aa: CASIMTSDRAREQYF
CDR3nt: TGTGCCAGCATCATGACCTCGGACAGGGCACGCGAGCAGTACTTC

d_gene: TRBD1
abundance: NA
v_gene: TRBV14
j_gene: TRBJ1-4
CDR3aa: CASSQQTGVGAKLFF
CDR3nt: TGTGCCAGCAGCCAACAGACAGGGGTAGGGGCGAAACTGTTTTTT

d_gene: TRBD2
abundance: NA
v_gene: TRBV25-1
j_gene: TRBJ2-3
CDR3aa: CASSVTSGSTDTQYF
CDR3nt: TGTGCCAGCAGTGTCACTAGCGGTAGCACAGATACGCAGTATTTT

d_gene: NA
abundance: many
v_gene: TRBV6-5
j_gene: TRBJ1-5
CDR3aa: CASSLAQGSNQPQHF
CDR3nt: TGTGCCAGCAGTTTAGCCCAGGGGAGCAATCAGCCCCAGCATTTT

d_gene: TRBD2
abundance: NA
v_gene: TRBV28
j_gene: TRBJ2-7
CDR3aa: CASSLGTSGLAWRPPMYF
CDR3nt: TGTGCCAGCAGTTTGGGGACTAGCGGTTTAGCTTGGCGGCCCCCCATGTACTTC

d_gene: NA
abundance: NA
v_gene: TRBV19
j_gene: TRBJ2-1
CDR3aa: CASSTALAETYNEQFF
CDR3nt: TGTGCCAGTAGTACAGCCTTAGCGGAAACCTACAATGAGCAGTTCTTC

d_gene: NA
abundance: NA
v_gene: TRBV28
j_gene: TRBJ1-2
CDR3aa: CASSFSPMGYGYTF
CDR3nt: TGTGCCAGCAGTTTTAGCCCTATGGGCTATGGCTACACCTTC

d_gene: TRBD1
abundance: NA
v_gene: TRBV11-2
j_gene: TRBJ2-3
CDR3aa: CASSFRQGGTDTQYF
CDR3nt: TGTGCCAGCAGCTTCAGACAGGGGGGGACAGATACGCAGTATTTT

d_gene: TRBD1
abundance: NA
v_gene: TRBV28
j_gene: TRBJ2-6
CDR3aa: CASSTRDRVFTGANVLTF
CDR3nt: TGTGCCAGCAGTACCCGGGACAGGGTCTTCACTGGGGCCAACGTCCTGACTTTC

d_gene: TRBD2
abundance: NA
v_gene: TRBV24-1
j_gene: TRBJ2-1
CDR3aa: CATSPSGGYNEQFF
CDR3nt: TGTGCCACCAGTCCTAGCGGAGGTTACAATGAGCAGTTCTTC